The next 32 T cell receptor beta chains were all read from a single sample in a study of T cell responses to AZD1222 COVID-19 vaccine. The method was immunoSEQ multiplex PCR; TCRdb's version includes in-frame clones alone and lacks a portion of them. The table lists 120,000 or so clones, around 92% of them singletons, with 14% in the top ten. The specimen was peripheral blood, collected on day 0 of AZD1222 vaccination. These receptors were collected from an adult in good health.

The rearrangement uses TRBV6-5 and TRBJ1-5; D is uncertain. V lost 8 bases to trimming and J lost 8 bases, with 22 bases between them. Germline CDR1 is MNHEY and CDR2 is SVGAGI. This CDR3 is 15 amino acids long. The CDR3 reads CASVPWAGRGEPQHF. The CDR3 nucleotides read TGTGCCAGCGTTCCGTGGGCAGGCCGGGGAGAGCCCCAGCATTTT.

The V and J genes are TRBV7-2 and TRBJ2-7; 10 bases fit TRBD1. Trimming removed 1 base from V and 7 bases from J; junction bases left unmatched: 7. The V gene's germline CDR1 is SGHTA and CDR2 FQGNSA. The CDR3 loop spans 15 amino acids. The CDR3 coding sequence is TGTGCCAGCAGCTTAGAGGGACAGGGGTGGAAAGAGCAGTACTTC. Translated, it gives CASSLEGQGWKEQYF.

The V gene is TRBV28, the J gene TRBJ1-1; D unresolved. The CDR3 totals 8 residues. The V end was cut by 10 bases, the J end by 7 bases, with 4 bases between. Germline CDR1 MDHEN, CDR2 SYDVKM. The CDR3: CAIYEAFF. CDR3 nucleotides: TGTGCCATCTATGAAGCTTTCTTT.

This clone was recorded a few times. The V call is TRBV6-5, the J call TRBJ1-2; tentative D call: TRBD1 (5 bases). The CDR3 has 13 residues. The germline gives CDR1 MNHEY, CDR2 SVGAGI. Trimming took 4 bases from V and 6 from J, leaving 12 bases between them. CDR3 bases: TGTGCCAGCAGTTTCGGCAGGGTGAATGGCTACACCTTC. Protein sequence: CASSFGRVNGYTF.

The gene calls are TRBV27 and TRBJ2-1; 8 positions match TRBD2. From germline, CDR1 is MNHEY and CDR2 SMNVEV (reference sequence). This CDR3 is 14 amino acids long. Losses at the gene ends were 5 bases for V and 6 bases for J; bases not matched to a gene: 6. CDR3 loop: CASSPGLEGNEQFF. The CDR3 DNA reads as TGTGCCAGCAGTCCGGGACTAGAGGGCAATGAGCAGTTCTTC.

The J gene is TRBJ1-5, the V gene TRBV6-2 or TRBV6-3; weak D call: TRBD1 (5 bases). The germline V gene has CDR1 MNHEY and CDR2 SVGEGT. The CDR3 totals 14 residues. The V end was cut by 2 bases, the J end by 4 bases, with 9 bases between. As DNA, the CDR3 is TGTGCCAGCAGTTACGGGGGAGGGAATCAGCCCCAGCATTTT. This encodes CASSYGGGNQPQHF.

V usage is TRBV3-1 (or the pseudogene TRBV3-2) and J usage is TRBJ2-7, with 7 bases matching TRBD1. Trimming at V came to 5 bases and at J to 0 bases, leaving 10 bases not matched to a gene. This CDR3 is 16 amino acids long. CDR1 and CDR2 (germline): LGHDT, YNNKEL (reference sequence). Written as DNA, the CDR3 is TGTGCCAGCAGCTCCGGACAGGCACTACTCTCCTACGAGCAGTACTTC. Protein product: CASSSGQALLSYEQYF.

This clone was observed a single time. CDR3 sequence reads: CASSLESNYGYTF. The CDR3 DNA reads TGCGCCAGCAGCTTGGAGTCCAACTATGGCTACACCTTC. V usage is TRBV5-1 and J usage is TRBJ1-2; no clear D. Between the trimmed V and J ends, which lost 0 bases and 2 bases, there was a span of 5 bases. The CDR3 is 13 residues long. The V gene's germline CDR1 is SGHRS and CDR2 YFSETQ.

The chain is built from TRBV2 and TRBJ2-4; unclear D gene. Trimming removed 6 bases at V and 1 base at J, with 10 bases between. Germline CDR1 reads SNHLY; CDR2 reads FYNNEI. The CDR3 contains 14 residues. The CDR3 nucleotides are TGTGCCAGCAGCAGACCGAGTGCCAAAAACATTCAGTACTTC. Protein product: CASSRPSAKNIQYF.

J is TRBJ1-4 and V is TRBV28; D is uncertain. The CDR3 sequence is 15 residues long. Trimming left V 6 bases short and J 0 bases short, with 11 bases between. From germline, CDR1 is MDHEN and CDR2 SYDVKM. This chain's CDR3 is CASRLYGATNEKLFF. CDR3 nucleotide sequence: TGTGCCAGCAGACTCTACGGGGCAACTAATGAAAAACTGTTTTTT.

The chain is built from TRBV5-5 and TRBJ1-3; possibly TRBD1 for D (5 bases). Looked up from germline, CDR1 is SGHKS and CDR2 is YYEKEE (reference sequence). The germline V and J ends were trimmed by 4 bases and 0 bases, with 23 bases remaining between them. This CDR3 is built from 19 residues. In DNA form, the CDR3 reads TGTGCCAGCAGCCCCTTCTTAATGGGGCCAGGGAACTCTGGAAACACCATATATTTT. Translating it yields CASSPFLMGPGNSGNTIYF. The full variable domain, in which reference TRBV5-5 and TRBJ1-3 provide the parts outside the CDR3, is DAGVTQSPTHLIKTRGQQVTLRCSPISGHKSVSWYQQVLGQGPQFIFQYYEKEERGRGNFPDRFSARQFPNYSSELNVNALLLGDSALYLCASSPFLMGPGNSGNTIYFGEGSWLTVV.

CDR3 region: CASSHRTSGAGGDTDTQYF. CDR3 DNA sequence: TGTGCCAGCAGCCACAGGACTAGCGGAGCGGGAGGCGACACAGATACGCAGTATTTT. The rearrangement links TRBV7-9 to TRBJ2-3, with 10 bases aligning to TRBD2. This CDR3 comprises 19 residues. Germline CDR1 is SEHNR and CDR2 is FQNEAQ (reference sequence). Unmatched junction bases numbered 16, after V lost 5 bases and J lost 2 bases.

V usage is TRBV19 and J usage is TRBJ2-7; D is undetermined. The V gene lost 6 bases and the J gene lost 2 bases, with 11 bases spanning the gap. Per the germline V gene, CDR1 is LNHDA and CDR2 is SQIVND (reference sequence). This CDR3 comprises 13 residues. The CDR3 is CASRLLGTYEQYF. DNA of the CDR3: TGTGCCAGTAGACTCTTGGGGACCTACGAGCAGTACTTC.

The CDR3 sequence: CASSPGQGASNQPQHF. As DNA, the CDR3 is TGTGCCAGCAGCCCGGGACAGGGGGCCAGCAATCAGCCCCAGCATTTT. The V call is TRBV27, the J call TRBJ1-5; 12 bases are a match to TRBD1. Germline values: CDR1 MNHEY, CDR2 SMNVEV (reference sequence). The ends lost 6 bases at V and 1 base at J; junction bases unmatched: 4. The length of the CDR3 is 16 residues.

The chain is built from TRBV27 and TRBJ2-2; D remains ambiguous. The CDR3 extends over 14 amino acids. Germline CDR1 reads MNHEY; CDR2 reads SMNVEV (reference sequence). The germline V and J ends were trimmed by 0 bases and 4 bases, with 6 bases remaining between them. The CDR3 DNA reads as TGTGCCAGCAGTTTATCTCGAAGCACCGGGGAGCTGTTTTTT. The encoded protein is CASSLSRSTGELFF.

The chain carries TRBV9 and TRBJ1-6; 9 nucleotides agree with TRBD1. The V and J ends lost 2 bases and 13 bases, in that order; junction bases with no gene match: 10. CDR1 and CDR2 from the germline V gene are SGDLS and YYNGEE. CDR3 length equals 15 residues. CDR3: CASSVSTGGTGPLHF. CDR3 nucleotide sequence: TGTGCCAGCAGCGTCTCTACAGGGGGCACGGGGCCCCTCCACTTT.

The V call is TRBV7-9, the J call TRBJ1-1, with TRBD1 identical over 7 bases. This CDR3 has 14 amino acids. V shed 6 bases, J shed 4 bases, and the junction held 8 bases outside the gene matches. The germline V gene encodes CDR1 SEHNR and CDR2 FQNEAQ (reference sequence). The CDR3 sequence: CASSFGQVATEAFF. CDR3 DNA sequence: TGTGCCAGCAGTTTCGGACAGGTTGCCACTGAAGCTTTCTTT.

The chain is built from TRBV9 and TRBJ2-3, with D unresolved. Germline V gene sequence: CDR1 SGDLS, CDR2 YYNGEE. The CDR3 runs to 15 residues. Trimming pared 0 bases from V and 2 bases from J, leaving 10 bases between. CDR3 DNA sequence: TGTGCCAGCAGCGTAGAGGGTCGATTCACAGATACGCAGTATTTT. Amino acids: CASSVEGRFTDTQYF.

This sequence joins TRBV27 and TRBJ2-1, with D perhaps TRBD1 (5 bases). Trimming shortened V by 3 bases and J by 5 bases, and 11 bases separated the two germline ends. This CDR3 is 14 amino acids long. Germline V gene sequence: CDR1 MNHEY, CDR2 SMNVEV (reference sequence). CDR3 sequence (DNA): TGTGCCAGCAGTTTGGGGCGGTTGGACAATGAGCAGTTCTTC. This sequence encodes CASSLGRLDNEQFF.

The V gene is TRBV7-2, the J gene TRBJ2-1, with 11 bases fitting TRBD2. Losses at the gene ends were 3 bases for V and 5 bases for J; bases not matched to a gene: 9. The CDR3 is made up of 17 amino acids. Germline CDR1 and CDR2: SGHTA and FQGNSA. CDR3 nucleotides: TGTGCCAGCAGCTTGGCGTCCGGGACTAGCGGAAACAATGAGCAGTTCTTC. Protein product: CASSLASGTSGNNEQFF.

This sequence joins TRBV7-9 and TRBJ2-2; 7 nucleotides align to TRBD1. Germline V CDR1 and CDR2: SEHNR, FQNEAQ (reference sequence). This CDR3 spans 18 amino acids. V lost 6 bases and J lost 6; bases outside the gene matches: 19. The CDR3 nucleotides read TGTGCCAGCAGATCCTTACGGACAGGAGATTTGGCTGCCGGGGAGCTGTTTTTT. As protein: CASRSLRTGDLAAGELFF.

The rearrangement uses TRBV30 and TRBJ1-5, with 9 bases aligning to TRBD1. Germline lookup yields CDR1 GTSNPN and CDR2 SVGIG (reference sequence). The V segment lost 1 base and the J segment 6 bases; nucleotides outside the gene matches: 7. The CDR3 spans 15 residues. In nucleotides, the CDR3 is TGTGCCTGGAGTGCCGGACAGGGGCTTGGTCAGCCCCAGCATTTT. Amino acid sequence: CAWSAGQGLGQPQHF. Full variable domain (rest looked up from reference TRBV30 and TRBJ1-5): SQTIHQWPATLVQPVGSPLSLECTVEGTSNPNLYWYRQAAGRGLQLLFYSVGIGQISSEVPQNLSASRPQDRQFILSSKKLLLSDSGFYLCAWSAGQGLGQPQHFGDGTRLSIL.

This clone occurred once. V is TRBV7-2 and J is TRBJ2-7, with 7 positions matching TRBD1. The CDR3 runs 16 residues. V shed 2 bases and J 0 bases; nucleotides not matched to a gene: 7. CDR1 and CDR2 (germline): SGHTA, FQGNSA. In DNA, the CDR3 is TGTGCCAGCAGCTTATGGACAGGCTTAAGCTCCTACGAGCAGTACTTC. It is translated as CASSLWTGLSSYEQYF.

This chain connects TRBV13 to TRBJ1-6, with TRBD1 as a possible D gene (6 bases). The CDR3 is 16 residues long. Trimming left V 4 bases short and J 7 bases short, with 17 bases between. Looked up from germline, CDR1 is PRHDT and CDR2 is FYEKMQ (reference sequence). The CDR3 is CASSYYRDTKNSPLHF. The CDR3 coding sequence is TGTGCCAGCAGCTATTACCGGGACACGAAGAATTCACCCCTCCACTTT.

This clone was recorded a few times. The chain has TRBV18 and TRBJ2-5; D is unclear. Germline loops: CDR1 KGHSH, CDR2 LQKENI. The CDR3 is made up of 12 amino acids. V was trimmed by 3 bases and J by 1 base, leaving 3 bases between them. The CDR3 spells CASSPSQETQYF. The CDR3, as DNA: TGTGCCAGCTCACCGTCCCAAGAGACCCAGTACTTC. The full variable domain, with the rest looked up from reference TRBV18 and TRBJ2-5, is NAGVMQNPRHLVRRRGQEARLRCSPMKGHSHVYWYRQLPEEGLKFMVYLQKENIIDESGMPKERFSAEFPKEGPSILRIQQVVRGDSAAYFCASSPSQETQYFGPGTRLLVL.

V is TRBV27 and J is TRBJ1-5, with a weak D call TRBD1 (6 bases). This CDR3 is built from 15 residues. Per the germline V gene, CDR1 is MNHEY and CDR2 is SMNVEV (reference sequence). Trimming removed 3 bases from V and 2 bases from J, with 11 bases in between. The CDR3 DNA reads TGTGCCAGCAGTTTCGGGGGGCGAGGCAATCAGCCCCAGCATTTT. Protein: CASSFGGRGNQPQHF.

The rearrangement uses TRBV29-1 and TRBJ2-1; weak D call: TRBD2 (6 bases). The CDR3 loop spans 16 amino acids. Germline V gene data show CDR1 as SQVTM and CDR2 as ANQGSEA. The V end was cut by 8 bases, the J end by 4 bases, with 24 bases between. The CDR3 sequence: CSPLHPISGQYNEQFF. The CDR3 region has the DNA TGCAGCCCCCTCCATCCCATTAGCGGACAATACAATGAGCAGTTCTTC.

The V call is TRBV5-1, the J call TRBJ1-6; D is uncertain. The germline gives CDR1 SGHRS, CDR2 YFSETQ. The germline V and J ends were trimmed by 3 bases and 6 bases, with 4 bases remaining between them. The CDR3 is 12 amino acids. The DNA of the CDR3 is TGCGCCAGCAGCTCGAGTAATTCACCCCTCCACTTT. Translated, it gives CASSSSNSPLHF.

The chain joins TRBV4-2 to TRBJ1-1; no definite D call. V was clipped by 5 bases and J by 7 bases, with 8 bases between them. Germline loops: CDR1 LGHNA, CDR2 YNFKEQ. The CDR3 has 11 amino acids. The CDR3 nucleotides are TGTGCCAGCAGCGTCGACAATGAAGCTTTCTTT. Translated, it gives CASSVDNEAFF.

The chain combines TRBV30 with TRBJ1-2; TRBD1 is a possible D gene (6 bases). V gave up 1 base and J gave up 3 bases, with 15 bases separating them. CDR1 GTSNPN and CDR2 SVGIG come from the germline V gene (reference sequence). This CDR3 comprises 15 residues. The CDR3 nucleotides read TGTGCCTGGAGTGAGGGGGGCTGGCCAGACTATGGCTACACCTTC. Its protein is CAWSEGGWPDYGYTF. Full variable domain (rest looked up from reference TRBV30 and TRBJ1-2): SQTIHQWPATLVQPVGSPLSLECTVEGTSNPNLYWYRQAAGRGLQLLFYSVGIGQISSEVPQNLSASRPQDRQFILSSKKLLLSDSGFYLCAWSEGGWPDYGYTFGSGTRLTVV.

The CDR3 DNA reads TGTGCCAGCCTCGGGGGCCTCTCCTACGAGCAGTACTTC. Translated: CASLGGLSYEQYF. The chain couples TRBV6-5 to TRBJ2-7; D possibly matches TRBD1 or TRBD2 (6 bases each). V was trimmed by 8 bases and J by 0 bases, leaving 11 bases between them. The CDR3 covers 13 residues. Germline assignment: CDR1 MNHEY and CDR2 SVGAGI.

The J gene is TRBJ2-7, the V gene TRBV28, with 9 bases matching TRBD1. CDR1 and CDR2 (germline): MDHEN, SYDVKM. The CDR3 runs 14 residues. V lost 2 bases to trimming and J lost 5 bases; unmatched junction nucleotides: 4. The CDR3 loop reads CASSLGTGPHEQYF. The DNA for the CDR3 is TGTGCCAGCAGTTTAGGGACAGGGCCCCACGAGCAGTACTTC.